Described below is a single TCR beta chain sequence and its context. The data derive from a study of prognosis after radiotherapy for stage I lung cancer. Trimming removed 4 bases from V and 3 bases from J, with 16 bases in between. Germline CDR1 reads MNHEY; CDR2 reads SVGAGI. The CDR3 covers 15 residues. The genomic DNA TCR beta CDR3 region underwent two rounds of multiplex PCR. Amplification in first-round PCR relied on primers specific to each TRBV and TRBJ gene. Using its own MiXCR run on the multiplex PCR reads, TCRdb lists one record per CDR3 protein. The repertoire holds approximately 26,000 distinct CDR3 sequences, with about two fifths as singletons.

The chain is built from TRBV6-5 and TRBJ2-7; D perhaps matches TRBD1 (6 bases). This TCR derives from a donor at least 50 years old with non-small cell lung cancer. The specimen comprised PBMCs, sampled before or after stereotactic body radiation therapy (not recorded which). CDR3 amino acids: CASSSTRDIYYEQYF. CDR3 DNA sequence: TGTGCCAGCAGTTCAACCCGGGACATTTACTACGAGCAGTACTTC.